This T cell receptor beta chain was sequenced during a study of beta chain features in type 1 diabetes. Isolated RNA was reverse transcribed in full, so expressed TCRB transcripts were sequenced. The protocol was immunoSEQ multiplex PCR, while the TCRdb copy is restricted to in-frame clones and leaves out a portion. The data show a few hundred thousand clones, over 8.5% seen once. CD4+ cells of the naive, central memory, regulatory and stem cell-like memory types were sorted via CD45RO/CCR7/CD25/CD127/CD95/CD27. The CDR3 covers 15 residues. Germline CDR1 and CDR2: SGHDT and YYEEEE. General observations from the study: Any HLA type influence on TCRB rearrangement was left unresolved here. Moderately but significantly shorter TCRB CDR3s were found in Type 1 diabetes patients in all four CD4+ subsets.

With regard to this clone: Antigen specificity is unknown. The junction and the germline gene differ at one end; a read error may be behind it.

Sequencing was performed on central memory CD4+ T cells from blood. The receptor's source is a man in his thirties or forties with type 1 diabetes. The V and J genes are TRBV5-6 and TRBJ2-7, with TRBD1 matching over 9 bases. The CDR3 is CASSLFGTGSYEQYF. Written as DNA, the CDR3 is TGTGCTAGCAGCTTATTCGGGACAGGGTCGTACGAGCAGTACTTC.